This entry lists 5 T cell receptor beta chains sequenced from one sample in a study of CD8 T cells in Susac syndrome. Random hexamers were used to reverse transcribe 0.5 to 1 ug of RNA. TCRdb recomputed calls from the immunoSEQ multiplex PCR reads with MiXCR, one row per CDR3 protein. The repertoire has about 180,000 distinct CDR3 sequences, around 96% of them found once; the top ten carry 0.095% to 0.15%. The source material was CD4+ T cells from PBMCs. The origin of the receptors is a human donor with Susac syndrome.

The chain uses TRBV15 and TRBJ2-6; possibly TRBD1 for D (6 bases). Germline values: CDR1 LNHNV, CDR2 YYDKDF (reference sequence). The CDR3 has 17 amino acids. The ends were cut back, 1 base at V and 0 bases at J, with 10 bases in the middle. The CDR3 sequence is CATSRVQGYSGANVLTF. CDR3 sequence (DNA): TGTGCCACCAGCAGAGTACAGGGATACTCTGGGGCCAACGTCCTGACTTTC.

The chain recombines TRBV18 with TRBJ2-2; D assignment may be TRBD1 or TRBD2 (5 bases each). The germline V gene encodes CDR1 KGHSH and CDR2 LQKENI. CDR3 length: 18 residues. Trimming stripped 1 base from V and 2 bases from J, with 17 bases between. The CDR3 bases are TGTGCCAGCTCACCACTACCCGGGACCTCCGCTAACACCGGGGAGCTGTTTTTT. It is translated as CASSPLPGTSANTGELFF.

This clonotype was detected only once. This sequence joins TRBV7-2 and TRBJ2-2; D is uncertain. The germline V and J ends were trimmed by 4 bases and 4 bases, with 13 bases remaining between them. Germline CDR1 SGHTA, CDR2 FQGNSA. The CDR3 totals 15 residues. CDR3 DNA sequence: TGTGCCAGCAGCTACCGGGCATTGGGCACCGGGGAGCTGTTTTTT. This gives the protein CASSYRALGTGELFF.

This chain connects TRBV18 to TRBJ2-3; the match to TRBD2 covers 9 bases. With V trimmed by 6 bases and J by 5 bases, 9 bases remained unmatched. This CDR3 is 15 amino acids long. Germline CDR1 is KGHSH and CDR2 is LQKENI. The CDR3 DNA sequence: TGTGCCAGCTCGACGCTAGCGGGGTATGAAGATACGCAGTATTTT. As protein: CASSTLAGYEDTQYF.

CDR3: CASRGTSGRSTDTQYF. The CDR3 coding sequence is TGTGCCAGCAGAGGGACTAGCGGGAGGAGCACAGATACGCAGTATTTT. The gene calls are TRBV2 and TRBJ2-3, with 15 bases fitting TRBD2. The CDR3 has 16 amino acids. Per the germline V gene, CDR1 is SNHLY and CDR2 is FYNNEI. The ends lost 6 bases at V and 0 bases at J; junction bases unmatched: 1.